These T cell receptor beta chains were read from a single sample in a study of blood T cell repertoires in COVID-19. Data came from immunoSEQ multiplex PCR; TCRdb stores just in-frame clones and leaves some out. The sample includes 200,000 to 250,000 clones, 82% of them seen just once. Specimen: peripheral blood. The receptors here all came from a woman aged 80 or over with COVID-19, enrolled during active disease. CDR3s include the opening cysteine and the closing phenylalanine or tryptophan.

v_call cdr3_aa
TRBV10-2 CASSGQADTEAFF
TRBV5-1 CASSSDTKAFF
TRBV19 CASQDRGNNQPQHF
TRBV5-4 CASSLGGVAGNTIYF
TRBV10-3 CAISPRSDQPQHF
TRBV7-3 CASSLGGAIDTQYF
TRBV3-1/TRBV3-2 CASSQRAVETQYF
TRBV4-1 CASSRSAGQRTSEQYF
TRBV7-2 CASSLYPGTGQETQYF
TRBV5-1 CASSLRAVAGRAGSTDTQYF
TRBV28 CASSLDFYSSYEQYF
TRBV5-4 CASTLPGNYGYTF
TRBV6-5 CASTKSQGNTEAFF
TRBV30 CAWSLASTDTQYF
TRBV7-2 CASSPATGGHGYEQYF
TRBV19 CASKVGTTTPTTQYF